This record looks at one T cell receptor (beta chain) sequence and its context. Its antigen remains unidentified. One base away there is no much larger clone; base qualities are not given. The library relied on the immunoSEQ multiplex PCR assay. For the multiplex PCR, a mixture combining 60 forward primers for TCR Vbeta segments and 13 reverse primers for TCR Jbeta segments was used. The CDR3 region of rearranged TCR beta genes was amplified from genomic DNA by a multiplex PCR assay. The amplified TCR beta libraries were sequenced on the Illumina HiSeq System as 87-base-pair reads. Per the original workflow: A later analysis tallied 80 million to 95 million unique TCR beta chains across the roughly 610 repertoires, and some 10 million of those chains were shared by two or more donors. Raw reads were error-corrected and collapsed into unique sequences with a nearest-neighbor algorithm that merged closely related sequences to remove PCR and sequencing errors. To assign V, D and J gene segments, CDR3 sequences were aligned to IMGT reference sequences. Each retained sequence needed at least a six-nucleotide match to both a V gene segment and a J gene segment. A rearrangement was called productive if the CDR3 had no stop codons and remained in frame with V and J, and every other rearrangement was called non-productive. CDR3 was defined by IMGT convention, running from the second conserved V-encoded cysteine to the conserved J-encoded phenylalanine. Sequences without an unambiguous match to a single V gene segment were excluded from the earlier analysis of about 630 of the donors. An earlier analysis of some 610 of the donors called V segments functional above 56.7% productive rearrangements and segregating when the between-donor standard deviation exceeded 5%. A statistical classification framework was built for diagnosing cytomegalovirus status from the catalog of TCR beta chain sequences. A later analysis assigned V and J genes by comparing TCR nucleotide sequences with IMGT/GENE-DB human TR gene sequences. Using the TCRdist pipeline, a later analysis assigned CDR3 sequences along with most-parsimonious VDJ recombination scenarios. A later analysis defined each TCR beta chain by its CDR3 amino acid sequence plus V-gene family, and excluded reads lacking a unique V-gene family. A later analysis removed several hundred highly shared, low-generation-probability nucleotide sequences to deal with suspected cross-contamination and a sequencing artifact. In a later analysis, a clonal expansion index for each public chain was calculated from normalized within-repertoire ranks of inferred template counts. Generation probabilities in a later analysis came from a VDJ recombination model fitted to out-of-frame rearrangements, and those results were checked against IGoR. Hypergeometric tests were used in a later analysis to score TCR-TCR, TCR-HLA and TCR-CMV co-occurrence, with a repertoire-size bias correction applied to the TCR pairs. To estimate false discovery rates, a later analysis permuted the HLA or CMV assignments 20 times. A later analysis grouped co-occurring TCRs with DBSCAN, adding TCRdist sequence similarity when clustering within HLA-allele-positive subsets. Co-occurrence clustering excluded repertoires with fewer than 30,000 or more than 120,000 public chains, plus five with anomalous nucleotide sharing. The immuneACCESS repertoire file appears here via TCRdb, limited to in-frame rearrangements. These files lack a portion of the clones; in checked studies, under half of the deficit traces to unresolved V genes, and the cause of the others is not known. The V and J calls and the clone size are those of that table, but D and trimming were determined from the DNA. This sample lists roughly 100,000 clones; approximately 86% were detected once. 5% to 6.5% of the sample is held by the ten biggest clonotypes.

This sample is drawn from a study of cytomegalovirus exposure and HLA in healthy donors (dated by TCRdb to about 2017). With respect to the entire study: In an earlier analysis of 550 to 750 of the donors, around 300 Gb of sequence data and about 110 million unique TCR beta sequences from roughly 180 million T cells were reported. A separate validation cohort of 100 to 150 different subjects was used in addition to the approximately 700-subject first cohort. To predict cytomegalovirus infection status, the study brought together high-throughput TCR immunosequencing, statistical association of individual TCRs with disease status, and machine learning. Rather than drawing on any new phenotypic data, the later analysis identified candidate immune exposures from TCR beta sequences and the way those sequences occurred across donors. To decide whether each TCR beta V gene segment behaved as functional or pseudogenic, an earlier analysis of approximately 590 of the donors relied on high-throughput TCR beta sequencing. A later genetic analysis took genome-wide SNP genotypes for about 65% of the 666 donors and used that subset as a discovery cohort. The T cell repertoires of under 750 subjects were profiled by immunosequencing and related to cytomegalovirus serostatus. Approximately 300 gigabases of sequencing data and approximately 92 million unique TCR sequences made up an early release that covered several hundred HLA-typed donors. Typing coverage differed by locus: A, B, C, DRB1 and DQB1 were typed in roughly 620-630 donors, DQA1 in 522, DPA1 in some 570, and DPB1 in around 440. Four to six DR-DQ haplotypes were handled as single units for association and clustering, since linkage in the cohort was strong. Donor age, sex, ethnicity and CMV serostatus were compiled alongside the repertoire data. The study aimed to test whether signatures of past pathogen exposure could be identified by cataloging public T cell receptors. All discovery cohort repertoires had been generated on a single sequencing platform. To study patterns of TCR occurrence, a later analysis re-analyzed previously published TCR beta repertoires from several hundred donors and added high-resolution HLA genotyping. HLA typing included class I and class II loci at four-digit resolution. Of the roughly 400 genotyped donors, approximately 83% fell in the genetic ancestry cluster associated with self-reported Caucasian donors. Among some 400 genotyped donors of the cohort, an average of approximately 230,000 unique TCR beta nucleotide sequences were sequenced per donor, 15% to 20% of them non-productive.

The cohort was made up of around 720 healthy bone marrow donors. All cohort members were sampled while nominally healthy, although unrecorded immune exposures were likely present. The donor was CMV seronegative and was included in the group of hundreds of seronegative cohort members. A peripheral blood sample was collected from each donor, and TCR beta sequencing was performed on peripheral blood mononuclear cells. Genomic DNA extraction from the blood cell samples was performed with the Qiagen DNeasy Blood Extraction Kit. The paper's findings and limits, for the study overall: Because counts were too low, roughly 18 rarely observed V segments, including chromosome 9 orphons, were left out of the earlier analysis of 500 to 650 of the donors. In a later analysis, several top co-occurrence clusters were reported to appear linked to parvovirus B19, influenza, CMV and Epstein-Barr virus. When HLA alleles, especially DR and DQ, strongly co-occurred, attributing TCR associations to individual alleles was difficult. The sequencing pipeline was judged likely to have produced a cluster of highly shared sequence variants as a technical artifact. An earlier analysis of 587 of the donors showed that most TCR beta V segments appeared in productive rearrangements either about 87% or about 30% of the time, which broadly matched IMGT annotations. According to a later analysis, TCR association rates differed among HLA loci, with DRB1 alleles showing the most associated TCRs and HLA-C alleles showing the fewest. A later analysis found that most CMV-associated TCR beta chains appeared HLA-restricted, with HLA associations seemingly driven largely by CMV exposure. Correlated functional status among segregating V segments might be attributable to linkage disequilibrium, but an unknown experimental factor could not be ruled out. The only immune exposure information available for the cohort was CMV serostatus. While some public TCRs were present in many individuals, most TCR sequences turned up only very rarely across donors. A further reported finding was that TCR beta sequences accurately predicted the HLA-A and HLA-B alleles for most subjects in the first cohort. The study gave a list of 150 to 200 TCR beta chains associated with cytomegalovirus. In this cohort, only TCR beta chains were sequenced, and detectable features were limited by the absence of alpha or paired-chain data. Some IMGT-functional V segments, including TRBV6-2 and TRBV6-3, could not be told apart with the 87-base-pair reads, so those segments were excluded. At a false discovery rate of 0.05, a later analysis linked 16,951 TCR beta sequences to specific HLA alleles. The classifier was reported to diagnose cytomegalovirus status with high specificity and sensitivity in both the original cohort and the validation cohort. Sequencing depth was assumed to be roughly uniform across donors in the presence/absence analyses, though that assumption may not hold. In a later analysis, HLA-associated TCR beta chains showed more clonal expansion and lower generation probabilities than non-associated chains that were equally common. A few of the identified cytomegalovirus-associated TCR beta chains were confirmed in vitro to be specific for cytomegalovirus antigens. An association between a missense DCLRE1C variant and V-gene and J-gene trimming of TCR beta chains was found in a later genetic analysis and replicated in an independent cohort. The authors suggested that the approach could potentially be extended to other disease states and immunological phenotypes. Because some donors lacked HLA typing at each locus, the association tests relied only on the typed subset. According to a later genetic analysis, donors in an Asian-associated ancestry cluster had fewer N-insertions in productive TCRs than the roughly 660-donor mean.

V and J are trimmed by 3 bases and 3 bases, and the gene matches miss 2 bases of the junction. The CDR3 sequence holds 14 residues, the cysteine and phenylalanine included. The retained sequence is limited to the CDR3, 42 bases, with the frame set at the first base. Looking up the germline V gene yields CDR1 SGDLS and CDR2 YYNGEE. The TCR originated in a man aged 18-30 years in good health and CMV-seronegative. The rearranged chain carries TRBV9 and TRBJ1-4, with 7 bases in between that match TRBD1. Sequencing was done on a sample of PBMCs. At the DNA level, the sequence is TGTGCCAGCAGCGCCGGGACAGCTAATGAAAAACTGTTTTTT. This is translated as CASSAGTANEKLFF.